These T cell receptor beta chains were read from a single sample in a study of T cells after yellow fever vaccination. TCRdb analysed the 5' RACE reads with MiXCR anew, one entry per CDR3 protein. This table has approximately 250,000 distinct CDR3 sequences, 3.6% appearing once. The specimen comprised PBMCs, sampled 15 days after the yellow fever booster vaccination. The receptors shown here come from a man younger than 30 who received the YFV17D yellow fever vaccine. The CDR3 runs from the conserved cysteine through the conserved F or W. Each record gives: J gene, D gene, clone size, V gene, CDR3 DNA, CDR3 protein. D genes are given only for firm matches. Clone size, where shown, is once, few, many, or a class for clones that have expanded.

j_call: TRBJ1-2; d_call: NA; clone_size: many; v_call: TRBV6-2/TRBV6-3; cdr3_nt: TGTGCCAGCCTGGGTGCGAAATATGGCTACACCTTC; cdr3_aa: CASLGAKYGYTF
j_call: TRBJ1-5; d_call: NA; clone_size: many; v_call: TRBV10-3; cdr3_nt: TGTGCCATCACTCCGGCCTTAAATCAGCCCCAGCATTTT; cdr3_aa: CAITPALNQPQHF
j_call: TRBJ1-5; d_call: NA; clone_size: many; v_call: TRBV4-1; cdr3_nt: TGCGCCAGCAGCCAAGCCACGGTCGGGCTTGACAGACCCAATCAGCCCCAGCATTTT; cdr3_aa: CASSQATVGLDRPNQPQHF
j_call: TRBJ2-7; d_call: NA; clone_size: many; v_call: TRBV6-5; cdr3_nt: TGTGCCAGCAGTTACAATAGGGGACCCTACGAGCAGTACTTC; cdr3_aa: CASSYNRGPYEQYF
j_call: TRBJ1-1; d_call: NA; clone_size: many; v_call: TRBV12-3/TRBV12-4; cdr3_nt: TGTGCCAGCAGTTTCAGGGGAACTGAAGCTTTCTTT; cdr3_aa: CASSFRGTEAFF
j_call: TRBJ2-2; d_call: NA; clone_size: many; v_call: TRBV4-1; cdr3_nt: TGCGCCAGCAGCCAAGAAAGATTCGCGAACACCGGGGAGCTGTTTTTT; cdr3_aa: CASSQERFANTGELFF
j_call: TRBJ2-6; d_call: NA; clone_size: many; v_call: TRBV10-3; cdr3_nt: TGTGCCATCAGTGAGTCCAGCTCTGGGGCCAACGTCCTGACTTTC; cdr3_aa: CAISESSSGANVLTF
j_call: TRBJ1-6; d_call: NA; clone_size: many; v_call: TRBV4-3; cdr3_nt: TGCGCCAGCTCCCGAGGGCTTGATTCACCCCTCCACTTT; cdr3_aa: CASSRGLDSPLHF
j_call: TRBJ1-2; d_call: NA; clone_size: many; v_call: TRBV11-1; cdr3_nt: TGTGCCAGCAGCTTCGGGTTAGAGGACTATGGCTACACCTTC; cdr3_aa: CASSFGLEDYGYTF
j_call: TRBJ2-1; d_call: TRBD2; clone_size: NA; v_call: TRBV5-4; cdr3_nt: TGTGCCAGCAGCCGGACTAGCGGGGCGGGGGATGAGCAGTTCTTC; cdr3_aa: CASSRTSGAGDEQFF
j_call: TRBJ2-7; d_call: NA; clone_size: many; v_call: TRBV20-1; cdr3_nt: TGCAGTGCTAGAACCGTTTTAGGAGAGCAGTACTTC; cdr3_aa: CSARTVLGEQYF
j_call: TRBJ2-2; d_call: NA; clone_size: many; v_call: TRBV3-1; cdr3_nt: TGTGCCAGCAACGGGAAAAGGTCGGACACCGGGGAGCTGTTTTTT; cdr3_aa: CASNGKRSDTGELFF
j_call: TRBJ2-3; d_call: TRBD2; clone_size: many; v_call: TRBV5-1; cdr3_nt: TGCGCCAGCAGCGTCGGGGGGGCCGGGAGAGATACGCAGTATTTT; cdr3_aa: CASSVGGAGRDTQYF
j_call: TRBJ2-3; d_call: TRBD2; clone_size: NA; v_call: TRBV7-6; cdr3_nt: TGTGCCAGCAAAAGGAGCGGGGGAAGCACAGATACGCAGTATTTT; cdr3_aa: CASKRSGGSTDTQYF
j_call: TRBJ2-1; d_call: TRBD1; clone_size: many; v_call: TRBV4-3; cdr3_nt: TGCGCCAGCAGCCAAGACAGGGGGCCTTACAATGAGCAGTTCTTC; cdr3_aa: CASSQDRGPYNEQFF
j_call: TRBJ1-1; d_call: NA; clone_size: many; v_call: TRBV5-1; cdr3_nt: TGCGCCAGCAGCTTGGCGGGCAGGTCTGAAGCTTTCTTT; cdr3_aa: CASSLAGRSEAFF
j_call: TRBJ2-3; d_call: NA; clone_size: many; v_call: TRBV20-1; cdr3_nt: TGCAGTGCTACGGGGCCGGGAAGGGGGGATACGCAGTATTTT; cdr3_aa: CSATGPGRGDTQYF
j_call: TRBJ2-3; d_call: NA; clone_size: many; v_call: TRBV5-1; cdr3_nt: TGCGCCAGCAGCTTACACAGGGTGACAGATACGCAGTATTTT; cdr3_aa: CASSLHRVTDTQYF
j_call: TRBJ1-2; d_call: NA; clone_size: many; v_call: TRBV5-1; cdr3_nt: TGCGCCAGCAGCTCACAGGGTTCTGGCTACACCTTC; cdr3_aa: CASSSQGSGYTF
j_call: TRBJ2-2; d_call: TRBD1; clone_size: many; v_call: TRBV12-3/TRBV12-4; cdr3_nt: TGTGCCAGCAGGAGACTTGGACAGGGGAACACCGGGGAGCTGTTTTTT; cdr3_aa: CASRRLGQGNTGELFF
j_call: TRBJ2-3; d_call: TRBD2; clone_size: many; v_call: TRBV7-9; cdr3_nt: TGTGCCAGCAGCTCGGGACTAGCGGGGCTCACAGATACGCAGTATTTT; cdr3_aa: CASSSGLAGLTDTQYF
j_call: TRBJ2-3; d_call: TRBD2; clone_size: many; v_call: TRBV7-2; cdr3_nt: TGTGCCAGCAGCTTAGCGCTGGGACTAGCGGGAGATACGCAGTATTTT; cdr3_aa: CASSLALGLAGDTQYF
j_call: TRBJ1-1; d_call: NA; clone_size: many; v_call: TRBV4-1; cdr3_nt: TGCGCCAGCAGCCAAGATGAGGTGCTAGCGAACACTGAAGCTTTCTTT; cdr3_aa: CASSQDEVLANTEAFF
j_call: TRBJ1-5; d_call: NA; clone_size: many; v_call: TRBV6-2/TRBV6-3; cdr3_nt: TGTGCCAGCAGTTACAGGGTTAATCAGCCCCAGCATTTT; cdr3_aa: CASSYRVNQPQHF
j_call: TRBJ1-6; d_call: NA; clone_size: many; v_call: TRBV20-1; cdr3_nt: TGCAGTGCCTTCGGTACGGCCTATAATTCACCCCTCCACTTT; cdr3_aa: CSAFGTAYNSPLHF
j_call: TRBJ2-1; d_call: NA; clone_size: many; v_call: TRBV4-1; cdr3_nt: TGCGCCAGCAGCCAAGACCCAGGACAAAGCTCCTACAATGAGCAGTTCTTC; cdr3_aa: CASSQDPGQSSYNEQFF
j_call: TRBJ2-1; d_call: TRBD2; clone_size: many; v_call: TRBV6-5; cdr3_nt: TGTGCCAGCAGTGATGAATCGGGGGGGCCGTGGAATGAGCAGTTCTTC; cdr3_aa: CASSDESGGPWNEQFF
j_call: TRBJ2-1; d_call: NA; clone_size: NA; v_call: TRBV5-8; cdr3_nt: TGTGCCAGCAGAGGAACAGGGGGAGGGTACAATGAGCAGTTCTTC; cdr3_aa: CASRGTGGGYNEQFF
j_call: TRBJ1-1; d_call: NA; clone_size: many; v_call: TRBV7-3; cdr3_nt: TGTGCCAGCAGCTTATGGCCAGGGCGAACTGAAGCTTTCTTT; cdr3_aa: CASSLWPGRTEAFF
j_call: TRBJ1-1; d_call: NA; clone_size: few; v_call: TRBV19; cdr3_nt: TGTGCCACGGGCCCGGCCGCTGAAGCTTTCTTT; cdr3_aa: CATGPAAEAFF
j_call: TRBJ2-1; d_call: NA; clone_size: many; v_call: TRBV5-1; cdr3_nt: TGCGCCAGCAAGGAAAATCTAGCGACAAATGAGCAGTTCTTC; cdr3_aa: CASKENLATNEQFF
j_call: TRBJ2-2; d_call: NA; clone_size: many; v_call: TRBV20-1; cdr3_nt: TGCAGTGCTATCCCGGGTGGAGGGGAGCTGTTTTTT; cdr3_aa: CSAIPGGGELFF
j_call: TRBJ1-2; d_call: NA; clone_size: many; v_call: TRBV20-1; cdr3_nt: TGCAGTGCCAGGAACAGTAGCTCGGGAGGCTACACCTTC; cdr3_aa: CSARNSSSGGYTF
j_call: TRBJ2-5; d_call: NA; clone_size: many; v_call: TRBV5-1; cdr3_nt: TGCGCCAGCAGCTTGACCTACATGGAGACCCAGTACTTC; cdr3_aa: CASSLTYMETQYF
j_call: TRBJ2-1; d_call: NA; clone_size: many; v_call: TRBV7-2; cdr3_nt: TGTGCCAGCAGCTGGGCGGGGCATGAGCAGTTCTTC; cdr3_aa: CASSWAGHEQFF